This T cell receptor (beta chain) was retrieved from a study of cytotoxic CD8 clonotypes in ibrutinib-treated CLL. Overall study findings and caveats: Baseline-level clonality went beyond age-matched healthy donors and moved in step with circulating CD8+ T-cell counts. Among the clonotypes, public ones were uncommon and contracted or held stable on treatment. An increase in clonality occurred at ibrutinib response, followed by a return toward baseline at progression.

In the case of this clone: The antigen is not known.

Clones were read by immunoSEQ multiplex PCR, and TCRdb kept only the in-frame ones, dropping some. The data contain under 15,000 clones, 64% of them seen just once; the ten biggest clones take up roughly two fifths. The ends lost 3 bases at V and 6 bases at J; junction bases unmatched: 4. In germline, CDR1 is LNHDA, CDR2 SQIVND (reference sequence). The CDR3 extends over 13 amino acids. The rearrangement joins TRBV19 to TRBJ2-7; 8 nucleotides align to TRBD1. The receptor comes from a human donor with chronic lymphocytic leukemia. The sequenced sample was PBMCs, obtained before ibrutinib treatment. The CDR3 here is CASSISQGAEQYF. DNA of the CDR3: TGTGCCAGTAGTATCTCCCAGGGGGCCGAGCAGTACTTC.